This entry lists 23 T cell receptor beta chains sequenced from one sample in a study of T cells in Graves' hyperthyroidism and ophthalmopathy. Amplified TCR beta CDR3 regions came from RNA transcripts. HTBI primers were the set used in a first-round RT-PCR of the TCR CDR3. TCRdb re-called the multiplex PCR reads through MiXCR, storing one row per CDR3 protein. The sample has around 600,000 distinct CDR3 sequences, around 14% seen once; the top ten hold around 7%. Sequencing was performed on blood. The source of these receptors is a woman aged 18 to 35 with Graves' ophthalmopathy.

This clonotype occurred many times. CDR3: CASSYTKRGEAFF. CDR3 DNA: TGTGCCAGCAGTTACACCAAGCGGGGTGAAGCTTTCTTT. The rearrangement joins TRBV6-2 or TRBV6-3 to TRBJ1-1; D is uncertain. The germline V gene has CDR1 MNHEY and CDR2 SVGEGT. V was shortened by 2 bases and J by 7 bases, with 11 bases between the two germline ends. The CDR3 extends over 13 amino acids.

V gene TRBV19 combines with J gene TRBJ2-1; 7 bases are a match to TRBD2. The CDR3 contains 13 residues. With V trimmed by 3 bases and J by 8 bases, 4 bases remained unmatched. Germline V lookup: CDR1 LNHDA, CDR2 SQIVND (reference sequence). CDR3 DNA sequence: TGTGCCAGTAGTATTTGGCTAGCGGATGAGCAGTTCTTC. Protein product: CASSIWLADEQFF.

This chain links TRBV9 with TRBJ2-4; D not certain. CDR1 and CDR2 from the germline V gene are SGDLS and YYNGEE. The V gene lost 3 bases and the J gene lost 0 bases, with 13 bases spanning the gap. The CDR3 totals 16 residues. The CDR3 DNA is TGTGCCAGCAGCGCGGTAGGAACCCTAGCCAAAAACATTCAGTACTTC. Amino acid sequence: CASSAVGTLAKNIQYF.

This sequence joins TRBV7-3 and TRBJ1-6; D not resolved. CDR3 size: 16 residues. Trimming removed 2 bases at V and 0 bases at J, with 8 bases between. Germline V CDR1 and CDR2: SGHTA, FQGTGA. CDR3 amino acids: CASSLPRGSYNSPLHF. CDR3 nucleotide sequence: TGTGCCAGCAGCTTACCCCGAGGCTCCTATAATTCACCCCTCCACTTT.

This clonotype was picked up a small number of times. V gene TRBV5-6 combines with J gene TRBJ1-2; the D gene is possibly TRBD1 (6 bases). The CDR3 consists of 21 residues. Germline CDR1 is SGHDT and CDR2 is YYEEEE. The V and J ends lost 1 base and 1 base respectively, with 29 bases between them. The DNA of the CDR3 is TGTGCCAGCAGCTTGCTAAAAGCCCAGGACAGAAATTCGGTTTATAACTATGGCTACACCTTC. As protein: CASSLLKAQDRNSVYNYGYTF.

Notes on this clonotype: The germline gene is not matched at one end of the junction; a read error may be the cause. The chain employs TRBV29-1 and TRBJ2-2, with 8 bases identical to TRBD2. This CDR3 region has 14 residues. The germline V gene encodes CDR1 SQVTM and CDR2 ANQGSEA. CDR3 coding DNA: TGCAGCGCGGGGGGGGACCTTTACACCGGGGAGCTGGTTTTT. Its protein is CSAGGDLYTGELVF.

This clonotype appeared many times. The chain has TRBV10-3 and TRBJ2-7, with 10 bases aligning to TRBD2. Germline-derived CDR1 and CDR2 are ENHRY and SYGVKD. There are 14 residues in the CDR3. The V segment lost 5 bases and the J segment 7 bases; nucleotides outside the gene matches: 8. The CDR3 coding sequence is TGTGCCATCAGTACCCTAGCGGGAGTTGGGGAGCAGTACTTC. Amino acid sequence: CAISTLAGVGEQYF.

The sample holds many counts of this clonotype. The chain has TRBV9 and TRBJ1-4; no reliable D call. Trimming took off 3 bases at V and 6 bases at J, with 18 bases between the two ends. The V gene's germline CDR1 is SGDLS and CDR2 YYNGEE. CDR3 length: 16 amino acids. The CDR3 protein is CASSASSTRLDEKLFF. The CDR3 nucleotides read TGTGCCAGCAGCGCATCCTCAACCCGATTAGATGAAAAACTGTTTTTT.

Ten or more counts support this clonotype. This CDR3 is CASMGPLNTEAFF. In DNA form, the CDR3 reads TGCGCCAGCATGGGGCCCCTGAACACTGAAGCTTTCTTT. This sequence joins TRBV5-1 and TRBJ1-1, with TRBD1 as a possible D gene (5 bases). V dropped 6 bases and J dropped 0 bases, with 9 bases sitting between them. The CDR3 is 13 residues long. Germline CDR1 SGHRS, CDR2 YFSETQ. The variable domain in full, with the rest retrieved from reference TRBV5-1 and TRBJ1-1, is KAGVTQTPRYLIKTRGQQVTLSCSPISGHRSVSWYQQTPGQGLQFLFEYFSETQRNKGNFPGRFSGRQFSNSRSEMNVSTLELGDSALYLCASMGPLNTEAFFGQGTRLTVV.

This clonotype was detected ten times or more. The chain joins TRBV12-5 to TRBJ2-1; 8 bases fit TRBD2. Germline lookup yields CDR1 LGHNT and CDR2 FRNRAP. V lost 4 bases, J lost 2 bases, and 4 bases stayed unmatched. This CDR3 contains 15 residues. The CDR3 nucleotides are TGTGCTAGTGGTTCCGGGAGGGCCGCCTACAATGAGCAGTTCTTC. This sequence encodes CASGSGRAAYNEQFF.

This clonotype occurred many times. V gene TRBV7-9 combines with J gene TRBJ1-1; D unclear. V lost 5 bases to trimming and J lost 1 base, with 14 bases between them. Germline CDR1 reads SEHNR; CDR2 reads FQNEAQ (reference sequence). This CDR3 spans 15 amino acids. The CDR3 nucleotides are TGTGCCAGCAGCCCTCAAAACCTACGGAACACTGAAGCTTTCTTT. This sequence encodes CASSPQNLRNTEAFF.

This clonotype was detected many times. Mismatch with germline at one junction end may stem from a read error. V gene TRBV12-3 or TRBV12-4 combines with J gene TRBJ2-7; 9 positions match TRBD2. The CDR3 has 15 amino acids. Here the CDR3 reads CASSNISGSSHEQYF. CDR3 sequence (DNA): TGTGCCAGCAGCAACATTAGCGGGAGCTCCCACGAGCAGTACTTC.

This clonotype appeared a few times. This chain's CDR3 is CASSQDWAGGLETQYF. The CDR3 nucleotides are TGCGCCAGCAGCCAAGATTGGGCGGGAGGGCTAGAGACCCAGTACTTC. V is TRBV4-1 and J is TRBJ2-5; TRBD2 aligns across 9 bases. The CDR3 contains 16 residues. J gave up 4 bases and V 0 bases, and 6 bases lay outside the gene matches. Germline V gives CDR1 MGHRA, CDR2 YSYEKL.

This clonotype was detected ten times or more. The CDR3 is CSARRGYEAFF. The DNA of the CDR3 is TGCAGTGCTAGACGTGGGTACGAAGCTTTCTTT. V is TRBV20-1 and J is TRBJ1-1; no definite D call. Looked up from germline, CDR1 is DFQATT and CDR2 is SNEGSKA (reference sequence). V was trimmed by 2 bases and J by 8 bases, leaving 9 bases between them. This CDR3 region has 11 residues.

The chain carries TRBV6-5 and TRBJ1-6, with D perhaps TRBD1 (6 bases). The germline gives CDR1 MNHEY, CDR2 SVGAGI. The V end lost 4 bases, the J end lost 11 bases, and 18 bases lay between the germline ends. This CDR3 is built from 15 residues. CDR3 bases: TGTGCCAGCAGTTGGGAAGGGGGGGGCAGAACACCCCTCCACTTT. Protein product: CASSWEGGGRTPLHF.

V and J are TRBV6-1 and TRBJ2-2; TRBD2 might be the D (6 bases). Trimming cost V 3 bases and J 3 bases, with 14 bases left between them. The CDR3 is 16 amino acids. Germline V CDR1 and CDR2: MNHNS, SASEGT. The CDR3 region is CASSEAGILHTGELFF. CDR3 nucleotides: TGTGCCAGCAGTGAGGCGGGGATCCTTCACACCGGGGAGCTGTTTTTT.

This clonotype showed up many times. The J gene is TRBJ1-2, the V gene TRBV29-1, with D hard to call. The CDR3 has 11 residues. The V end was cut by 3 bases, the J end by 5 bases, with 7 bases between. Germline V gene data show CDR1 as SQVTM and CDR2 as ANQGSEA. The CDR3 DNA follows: TGCAGCGTTGAGAGTCTGTATGGCTACACCTTC. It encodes CSVESLYGYTF.

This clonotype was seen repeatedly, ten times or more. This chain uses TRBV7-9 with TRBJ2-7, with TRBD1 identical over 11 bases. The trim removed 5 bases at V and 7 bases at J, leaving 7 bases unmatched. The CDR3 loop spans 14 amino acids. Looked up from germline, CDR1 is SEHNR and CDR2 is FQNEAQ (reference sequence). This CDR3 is CASSLGQGAGEQYF. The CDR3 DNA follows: TGTGCCAGCAGCCTTGGACAGGGGGCTGGTGAGCAGTACTTC.

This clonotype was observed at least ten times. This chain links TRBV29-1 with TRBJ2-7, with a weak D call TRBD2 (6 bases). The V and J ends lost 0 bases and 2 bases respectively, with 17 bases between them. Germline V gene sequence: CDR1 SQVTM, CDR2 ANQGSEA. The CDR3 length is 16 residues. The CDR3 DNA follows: TGCAGCGTTGAAGATAGGCACGGAGGGGTCGCCTACGAGCAGTACTTC. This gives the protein CSVEDRHGGVAYEQYF.

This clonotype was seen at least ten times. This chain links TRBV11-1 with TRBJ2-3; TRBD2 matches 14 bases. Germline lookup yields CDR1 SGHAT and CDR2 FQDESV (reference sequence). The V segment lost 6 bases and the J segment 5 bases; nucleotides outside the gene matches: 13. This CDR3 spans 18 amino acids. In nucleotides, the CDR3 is TGTGCCAGCAGTTGGAGTGGGGGACTAGCGGGAGTGGAAGATACGCAGTATTTT. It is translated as CASSWSGGLAGVEDTQYF.

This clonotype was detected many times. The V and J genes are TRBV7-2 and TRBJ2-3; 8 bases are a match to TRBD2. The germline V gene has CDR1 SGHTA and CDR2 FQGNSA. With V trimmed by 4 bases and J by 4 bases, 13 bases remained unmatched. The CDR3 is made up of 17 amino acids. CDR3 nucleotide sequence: TGTGCCAGCAGCTCTGCAGGCGGGGCGGGAGGATCAGATACGCAGTATTTT. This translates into CASSSAGGAGGSDTQYF.

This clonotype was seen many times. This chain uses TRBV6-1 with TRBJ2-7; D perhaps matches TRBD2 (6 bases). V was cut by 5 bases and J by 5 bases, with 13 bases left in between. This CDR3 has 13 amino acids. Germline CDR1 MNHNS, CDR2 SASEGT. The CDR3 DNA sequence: TGTGCCAGCAGTTCCCCACCGGGGGACGAGCAGTACTTC. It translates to CASSSPPGDEQYF.

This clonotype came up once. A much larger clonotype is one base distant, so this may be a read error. The CDR3 DNA follows: TGTGCCAGCAGCCTACTTCTAGCGGGAGGTGCCAATGAGCAGTCCTTC. Its translation: CASSLLLAGGANEQSF. The chain links TRBV7-2 to TRBJ2-1; TRBD2 matches at 11 bases. Germline V gene data show CDR1 as SGHTA and CDR2 as FQGNSA. The CDR3 extends over 16 amino acids. Drawing the rest from reference TRBV7-2 and TRBJ2-1, the complete variable domain is GAGVSQSPSNKVTEKGKDVELRCDPISGHTALYWYRQSLGQGLEFLIYFQGNSAPDKSGLPSDRFSAERTGGSVSTLTIQRTQQEDSAVYLCASSLLLAGGANEQSFGPGTRLTVL.